This is a list of T cell receptor beta chains from one sample in a study of T-cell memory formation after mild COVID-19. TCRdb independently ran MiXCR on the 5' RACE reads; one entry per CDR3 protein. The sample includes 350,000 to 500,000 distinct CDR3 sequences, roughly 18% of them seen just once. What was sequenced was PBMCs or a T cell subset sorted from them (not recorded which). The source is a man aged 18 to 35 who had mild COVID-19 (a few samples of this study predate the infection). Cell type and time point are not known. Both conserved end residues are part of each CDR3. A D gene is named only where the DNA matches it firmly. The size of a clone is reported for some rows only, either as once, few or many, or as a class for expanded clones.

V gene	J gene	clone size	D gene	CDR3 DNA	CDR3 protein
TRBV7-3	TRBJ1-6	few	TRBD1	TGTGCCAGCAGCTTGAGGGGACAGGGTTCACCCCTCCACTTT	CASSLRGQGSPLHF
TRBV15	TRBJ2-5	few	NA	TGTGCCACCAGCAGAGGGGGGGACGACGGGACCCAGTACTTC	CATSRGGDDGTQYF
TRBV4-1	TRBJ1-6	NA	NA	TGCGCCAGCAGCCAAGGTCCCATAGGACCCCTCCACTTT	CASSQGPIGPLHF
TRBV4-3	TRBJ1-1	NA	TRBD1	TGCGCCAGCAGCCGACCACAGGGGGCGTCGGCTTTCTTT	CASSRPQGASAFF
TRBV4-2	TRBJ2-1	NA	NA	TGTGCCAGCAGCCAAGTCCACATGGACCGCTACAATGAGCAGTTCTTC	CASSQVHMDRYNEQFF
TRBV11-1	TRBJ2-2	few	NA	TGTGCCAGCAGCTTACGCCGCGGGGAGCTGTTTTTT	CASSLRRGELFF
TRBV5-1	TRBJ2-1	few	TRBD2	TGCGCCAGCAGCTTGGGCGGGGGGGAGCTTGAGCAGTTCTTC	CASSLGGGELEQFF
TRBV4-1	TRBJ2-7	few	NA	TGCGCCAGCAGCCAGTGGGGAGCATCCTACGAGCAGTACTTC	CASSQWGASYEQYF
TRBV5-4	TRBJ2-1	few	TRBD1	TGTGCCGGGGCGACAGGGCAATCGGGCAATGAGCAGTTCTTC	CAGATGQSGNEQFF
TRBV20-1	TRBJ2-7	NA	NA	TGCAGTGCTAGTAGGCAGGGGCCTGGAACCTACGAGCAGTACTTC	CSASRQGPGTYEQYF
TRBV6-5	TRBJ2-6	NA	NA	TGTGCCAGCAGTTACTCGATTGGGGCTGGGGCCGACGTCCTGACTTTC	CASSYSIGAGADVLTF
TRBV11-2	TRBJ2-4	few	NA	TGTGCCAGCAGCTTAGACAGGGTATCCATTCAGTACTTC	CASSLDRVSIQYF
TRBV9	TRBJ1-5	NA	TRBD1	TGTGCCAGCAGCGACGGGACAGGGAAATATAGCAATCAGCCCCAGCATTTT	CASSDGTGKYSNQPQHF
TRBV7-2	TRBJ2-7	NA	NA	TGTGCCAGCAGCTCCCCGGGGGTTTCCTACGAGCAGTACTTC	CASSSPGVSYEQYF
TRBV20-1	TRBJ2-5	NA	TRBD1	TGCAGTGCTAGACCCGGGACAGGGAATCTCGAGACCCAGTACTTC	CSARPGTGNLETQYF
TRBV28	TRBJ2-3	few	NA	TGTGCCAGCAGATACAGCGGGCGAGTCTCCGATACGCAGTATTTT	CASRYSGRVSDTQYF
TRBV12-3/TRBV12-4	TRBJ1-5	NA	TRBD1	TGTGCCAGCAGTTTCGTCGGGGGACAGGGGGGTTTTGGAGGCAATCAGCCCCAGCATTTT	CASSFVGGQGGFGGNQPQHF
TRBV6-4	TRBJ2-3	few	TRBD2	TGTGCCAGCAGTGACTCGGCTAGCGGGGGAGCAGATACGCAGTATTTT	CASSDSASGGADTQYF
TRBV20-1	TRBJ1-3	few	NA	TGCAGTGCTAGGTCCGGGAATGAGAACACCATATATTTT	CSARSGNENTIYF
TRBV7-6	TRBJ2-3	few	NA	TGTGCCAGCAGCCTAGGGACCTCCGGCCTTTCGCAGTATTTT	CASSLGTSGLSQYF
TRBV10-3	TRBJ1-1	NA	NA	TGTGCCATCAGTGGGGCGGATAACACTGAAGCTTTCTTT	CAISGADNTEAFF
TRBV3-1	TRBJ2-5	many	TRBD1	TGTGCCAGCAGCCAAGAGGGACAGGGGTACGAGACCCAGTACTTC	CASSQEGQGYETQYF
TRBV10-3	TRBJ1-2	many	NA	TGTGCCATCAGTGAGTCGATAGAGGATGGCTACACCTTC	CAISESIEDGYTF
TRBV29-1	TRBJ1-2	NA	NA	TGCAGCGTTGTGAAAGGGGGGAATGGCTACACCTTC	CSVVKGGNGYTF
TRBV12-3/TRBV12-4	TRBJ1-3	once	NA	TGTGCCAGCGGAAGGGGACCGCTCTCTGGAAACACCATATATTTT	CASGRGPLSGNTIYF
TRBV4-1	TRBJ1-4	NA	NA	TGCGCCAGCAGCCAAGATTCAGTGGGTGGTATTGAAAAACTGTTTTTT	CASSQDSVGGIEKLFF
TRBV30	TRBJ1-2	NA	NA	TGTGCCTGGACCGATCGGGCGTCCAACTATGGCTACACCTTC	CAWTDRASNYGYTF
TRBV20-1	TRBJ1-1	few	NA	TGCAGTGCACAGAGCGCGGGGAGAGTTACTGAAGCTTTCTTT	CSAQSAGRVTEAFF
TRBV11-2	TRBJ1-2	many	TRBD1	TGTGCCAGCAGCGGATTCCGGGACAGGGCGGCTGGCTACACCTTC	CASSGFRDRAAGYTF
TRBV5-1	TRBJ1-1	few	NA	TGCGCCAGCAGCTTGGGAGCGTGGTCTTTCTTT	CASSLGAWSFF
TRBV30	TRBJ2-2	NA	NA	TGTGCCTGGAGTATACAGTTATTCGGGGAGCTGTTTTTT	CAWSIQLFGELFF
TRBV14	TRBJ2-7	few	TRBD2	TGTGCCACCTCTAGCGGGGGAATCTACGAGCAGTACTTC	CATSSGGIYEQYF
TRBV7-7	TRBJ2-2	few	TRBD2	TGTGCTAGCAGCTCTAGCGGGCAGGGAAGGACCGGGGAGCTGTTTTTT	CASSSSGQGRTGELFF